These 12 T cell receptor beta chains originate from one sample sequenced in a study of regulatory T cells in long-lasting Graves disease. Building of the TCR beta libraries involved iRepertoire HTBI primers and Arm-PCR of CDR3 regions. TCRdb used MiXCR to reprocess the multiplex PCR reads, holding one entry per CDR3 protein. Here the sample spans about 660,000 distinct CDR3 sequences, 30% being singletons. Time point indicated: persistent/refractory GD, antithyroid drugs over 5 years with positive TRAb. PBMCs provided the RNA from which the TCR library was made. Material: peripheral blood mononuclear cells (PBMCs), obtained when the disease was refractory, from a patient treated with antithyroid drugs. All receptors derive from a female donor with Graves disease.

This rearrangement joins TRBV6-2 or TRBV6-3 to TRBJ1-6; D is unclear. CDR3 length: 16 residues. V lost 3 bases, J lost 8 bases, and 17 bases lay in between. From germline, CDR1 is MNHEY and CDR2 SVGEGT. The CDR3 loop is CASSYGAGPYDSPLHF. In DNA, the CDR3 is TGTGCCAGCAGTTATGGTGCCGGGCCCTACGATTCACCCCTCCACTTT.

The chain joins TRBV19 to TRBJ1-1, with D possibly TRBD1 on 5 matching bases. The germline CDR1 and CDR2 sequences are LNHDA and SQIVND (reference sequence). V lost 6 bases and J 1 base, leaving 12 bases between the germline ends. This CDR3 comprises 14 residues. CDR3: CASRIRGENTEAFF. The CDR3 region has the DNA TGTGCCAGTAGAATAAGGGGAGAGAACACTGAAGCTTTCTTT.

This clonotype has only one observation. The chain has TRBV30 and TRBJ2-7; 9 positions agree with TRBD1. Germline V lookup: CDR1 GTSNPN, CDR2 SVGIG (reference sequence). This CDR3 has 14 residues. With V trimmed by 2 bases and J by 2 bases, 4 bases remained unmatched. In DNA, the CDR3 is TGTGCCTGGAGTTATGGGGACAGGGCCTACGAGCAGTACTTC. Residues: CAWSYGDRAYEQYF. Based on the CDR3 plus reference TRBV30 and TRBJ2-7, the full variable domain is SQTIHQWPATLVQPVGSPLSLECTVEGTSNPNLYWYRQAAGRGLQLLFYSVGIGQISSEVPQNLSASRPQDRQFILSSKKLLLSDSGFYLCAWSYGDRAYEQYFGPGTRLTVT.

This clonotype was seen repeatedly, ten times or more. The V and J genes are TRBV6-1 and TRBJ1-2, with 10 bases lining up with TRBD1. The germline gives CDR1 MNHNS, CDR2 SASEGT. The CDR3 runs 15 residues. V shed 6 bases and J 6 bases; nucleotides not matched to a gene: 10. CDR3 sequence (DNA): TGTGCCAGCAGATCCCCGGGACAGGGGAGCGATGGCTACACCTTC. Encoded protein: CASRSPGQGSDGYTF.

The rearrangement links TRBV30 to TRBJ1-6; possibly TRBD1 for D (6 bases). The V gene lost 0 bases and the J gene lost 7 bases, with 13 bases spanning the gap. The germline V gene has CDR1 GTSNPN and CDR2 SVGIG (reference sequence). The CDR3 totals 15 residues. CDR3 DNA sequence: TGTGCCTGGAGTGTGGGGGGCCTTCGGAATTCACCCCTCCACTTT. It yields the protein CAWSVGGLRNSPLHF.

The rearrangement uses TRBV20-1 and TRBJ1-2; tentative D call: TRBD1 (6 bases). The CDR3 covers 15 residues. Germline V gene lookup returns CDR1 DFQATT and CDR2 SNEGSKA (reference sequence). V gave up 0 bases and J gave up 0 bases, with 11 bases separating them. CDR3 sequence: CSARDYRGTNYGYTF. CDR3 DNA sequence: TGCAGTGCTAGAGATTATAGGGGGACTAACTATGGCTACACCTTC.

In its sample, this clonotype was seen a few times. The chain couples TRBV30 to TRBJ1-6, with D perhaps TRBD1 (6 bases). The V gene lost 1 base and the J gene lost 8 bases, with 9 bases spanning the gap. The CDR3 covers 13 residues. Looked up from germline, CDR1 is GTSNPN and CDR2 is SVGIG (reference sequence). For the CDR3, the DNA is TGTGCCTGGAGTGACAGGGAAGATTCACCCCTCCACTTT. It specifies CAWSDREDSPLHF.

The table lists this clonotype with a few counts. The chain joins TRBV28 to TRBJ1-2; D is possibly TRBD1 (5 bases). The germline CDR1 and CDR2 sequences are MDHEN and SYDVKM. Trimming stripped 6 bases from V and 4 bases from J, with 15 bases between. The CDR3 length is 14 residues. CDR3 loop: CASSSMGLGYGYTF. In nucleotides, the CDR3 is TGTGCCAGCAGCTCGATGGGGCTGGGCTATGGCTACACCTTC.

V is TRBV6-1 and J is TRBJ2-5; no reliable D call. The V and J ends lost 8 bases and 4 bases respectively, with 14 bases between them. The germline CDR1 and CDR2 sequences are MNHNS and SASEGT. There are 13 residues in the CDR3. For the CDR3, the DNA is TGTGCCAGCCAACGAGTAGGAAGAGAGACCCAGTACTTC. Translation: CASQRVGRETQYF.

The genes are TRBV20-1 and TRBJ1-5; 11 nucleotides line up with TRBD1. This CDR3 has 15 amino acids. The J segment lost 2 bases and the V segment lost 5 bases, leaving 5 bases of the junction unmatched. Germline V CDR1 and CDR2: DFQATT, SNEGSKA (reference sequence). Here the CDR3 DNA reads TGCAGTGCTCGGACAGGGGGCTCCCGCAATCAGCCCCAGCATTTT. Translating it yields CSARTGGSRNQPQHF.

This clonotype has more than one count but fewer than ten. This chain joins TRBV12-3 or TRBV12-4 and TRBJ1-2, with D perhaps matching TRBD1 (6 bases). This CDR3 spans 13 amino acids. The V and J ends lost 6 bases and 6 bases respectively, with 14 bases between them. CDR3 nucleotides: TGTGCCAGCAGGCGGACAGTCGGCAATGGCTACACCTTC. Translation: CASRRTVGNGYTF.

A few counts support this clonotype. The genes are TRBV5-1 and TRBJ2-1, with D perhaps matching TRBD2 (5 bases). This CDR3 spans 15 amino acids. Germline assignment: CDR1 SGHRS and CDR2 YFSETQ. The ends were cut back, 0 bases at V and 7 bases at J, with 14 bases in the middle. The CDR3 DNA reads TGCGCCAGCAGCTTGGGTTCCCCTCCGGGAAATGAGCAGTTCTTC. Its protein product is CASSLGSPPGNEQFF.